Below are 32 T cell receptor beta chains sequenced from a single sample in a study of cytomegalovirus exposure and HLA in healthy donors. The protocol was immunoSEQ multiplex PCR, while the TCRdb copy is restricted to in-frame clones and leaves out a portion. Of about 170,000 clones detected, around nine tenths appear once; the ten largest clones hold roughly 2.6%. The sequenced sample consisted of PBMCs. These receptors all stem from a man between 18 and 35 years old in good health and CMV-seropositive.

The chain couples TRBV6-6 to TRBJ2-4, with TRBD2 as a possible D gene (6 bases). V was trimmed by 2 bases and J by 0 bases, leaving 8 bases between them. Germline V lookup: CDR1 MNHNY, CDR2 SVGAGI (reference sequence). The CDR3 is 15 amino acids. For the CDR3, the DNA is TGTGCCAGCAGTTACCCGGGAGTAGCCAAAAACATTCAGTACTTC. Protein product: CASSYPGVAKNIQYF.

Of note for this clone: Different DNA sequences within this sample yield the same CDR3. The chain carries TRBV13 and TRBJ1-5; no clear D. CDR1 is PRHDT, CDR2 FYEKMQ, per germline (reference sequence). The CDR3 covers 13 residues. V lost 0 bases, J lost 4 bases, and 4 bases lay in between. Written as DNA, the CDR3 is TGTGCCAGCAGCTTAGGGCTAAATCAGCCCCAGCATTTT. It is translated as CASSLGLNQPQHF. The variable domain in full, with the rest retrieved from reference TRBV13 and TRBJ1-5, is AAGVIQSPRHLIKEKRETATLKCYPIPRHDTVYWYQQGPGQDPQFLISFYEKMQSDKGSIPDRFSAQQFSDYHSELNMSSLELGDSALYFCASSLGLNQPQHFGDGTRLSIL.

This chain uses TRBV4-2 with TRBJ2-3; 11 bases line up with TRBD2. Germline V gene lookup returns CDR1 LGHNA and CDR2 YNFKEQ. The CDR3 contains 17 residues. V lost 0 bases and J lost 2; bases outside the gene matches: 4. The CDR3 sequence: CASSQDLLAGDTDTQYF. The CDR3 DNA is TGTGCCAGCAGCCAAGACTTACTAGCGGGGGACACAGATACGCAGTATTTT.

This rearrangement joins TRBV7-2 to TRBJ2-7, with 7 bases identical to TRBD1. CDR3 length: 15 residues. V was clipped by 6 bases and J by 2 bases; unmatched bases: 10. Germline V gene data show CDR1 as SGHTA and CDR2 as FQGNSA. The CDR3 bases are TGTGCCAGCAGTTCGCCCGGGACAGAGACCTACGAGCAGTACTTC. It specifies CASSSPGTETYEQYF.

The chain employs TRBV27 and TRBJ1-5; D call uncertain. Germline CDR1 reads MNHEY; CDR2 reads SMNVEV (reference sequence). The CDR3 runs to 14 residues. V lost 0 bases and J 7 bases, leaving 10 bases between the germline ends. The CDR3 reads CASSLSSNRQPQHF. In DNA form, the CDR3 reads TGTGCCAGCAGTTTATCGAGCAATCGCCAGCCCCAGCATTTT.

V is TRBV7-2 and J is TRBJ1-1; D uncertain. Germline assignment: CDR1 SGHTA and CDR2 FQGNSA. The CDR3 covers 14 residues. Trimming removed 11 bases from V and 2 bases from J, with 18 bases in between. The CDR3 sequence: CAVRVGLFNTEAFF. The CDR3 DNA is TGTGCCGTTAGAGTAGGACTTTTTAACACTGAAGCTTTCTTT.

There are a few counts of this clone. The CDR3 DNA is TGTGCCAGCAGCTTGGGAGTCACGGACTATGGCTACACCTTC. Its protein is CASSLGVTDYGYTF. This chain links TRBV5-4 with TRBJ1-2; no clear D. The germline V and J ends were trimmed by 0 bases and 3 bases, with 9 bases remaining between them. CDR1 and CDR2 (germline): SGHNT, YYREEE (reference sequence). The CDR3 runs 14 residues.

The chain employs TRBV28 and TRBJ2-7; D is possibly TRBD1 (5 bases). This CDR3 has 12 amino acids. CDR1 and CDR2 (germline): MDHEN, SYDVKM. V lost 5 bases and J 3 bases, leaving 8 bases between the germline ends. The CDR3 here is CASSRQLYEQYF. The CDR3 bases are TGTGCCAGCAGTCGACAGCTCTACGAGCAGTACTTC.

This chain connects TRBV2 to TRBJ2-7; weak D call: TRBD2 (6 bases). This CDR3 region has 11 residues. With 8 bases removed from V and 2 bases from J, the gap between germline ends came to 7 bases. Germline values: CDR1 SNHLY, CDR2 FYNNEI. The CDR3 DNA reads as TGTGCCAGCGGGACTGCCTACGAGCAGTACTTC. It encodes CASGTAYEQYF.

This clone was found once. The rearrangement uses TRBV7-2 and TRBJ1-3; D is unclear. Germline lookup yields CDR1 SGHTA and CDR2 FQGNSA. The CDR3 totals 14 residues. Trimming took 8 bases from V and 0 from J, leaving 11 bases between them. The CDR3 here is CASQDRSSGNTIYF. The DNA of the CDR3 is TGTGCCAGCCAGGATCGTTCCTCTGGAAACACCATATATTTT.

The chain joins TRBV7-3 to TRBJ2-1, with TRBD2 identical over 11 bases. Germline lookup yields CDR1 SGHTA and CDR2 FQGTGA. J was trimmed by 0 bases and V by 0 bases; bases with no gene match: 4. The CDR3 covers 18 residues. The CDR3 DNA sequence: TGTGCCAGCAGCTTAACCTTGCTAGCGGGAGGCTCCTACAATGAGCAGTTCTTC. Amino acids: CASSLTLLAGGSYNEQFF.

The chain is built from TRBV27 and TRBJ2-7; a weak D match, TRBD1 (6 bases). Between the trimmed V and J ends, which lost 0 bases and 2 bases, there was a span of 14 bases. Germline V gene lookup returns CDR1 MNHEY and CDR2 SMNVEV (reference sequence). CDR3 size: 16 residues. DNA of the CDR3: TGTGCCAGCAGTTTATCGTGGCGAAACAGGGCCTACGAGCAGTACTTC. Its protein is CASSLSWRNRAYEQYF.

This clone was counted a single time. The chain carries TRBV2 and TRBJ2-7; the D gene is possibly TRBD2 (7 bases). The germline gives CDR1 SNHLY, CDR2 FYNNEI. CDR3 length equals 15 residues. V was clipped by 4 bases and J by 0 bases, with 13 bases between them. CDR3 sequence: CASSVGGALSYEQYF. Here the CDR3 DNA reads TGTGCCAGCAGTGTAGGGGGGGCACTCTCCTACGAGCAGTACTTC.

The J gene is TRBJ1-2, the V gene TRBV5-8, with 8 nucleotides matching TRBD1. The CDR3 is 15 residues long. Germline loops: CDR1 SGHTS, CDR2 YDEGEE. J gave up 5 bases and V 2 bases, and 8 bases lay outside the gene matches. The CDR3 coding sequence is TGTGCCAGCAGCTTTTCAGGACAGGGATTATATGGCTACACCTTC. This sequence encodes CASSFSGQGLYGYTF. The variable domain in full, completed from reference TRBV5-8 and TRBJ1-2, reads EAGVTQSPTHLIKTRGQQATLRCSPISGHTSVYWYQQALGLGLQFLLWYDEGEERNRGNFPPRFSGRQFPNYSSELNVNALELEDSALYLCASSFSGQGLYGYTFGSGTRLTVV.

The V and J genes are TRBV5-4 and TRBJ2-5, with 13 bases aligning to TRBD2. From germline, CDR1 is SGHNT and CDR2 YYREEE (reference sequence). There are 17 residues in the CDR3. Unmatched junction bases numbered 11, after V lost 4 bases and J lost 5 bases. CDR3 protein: CASSRDRTSGGGETQYF. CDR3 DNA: TGTGCCAGCAGCCGCGATAGGACTAGCGGGGGTGGGGAGACCCAGTACTTC.

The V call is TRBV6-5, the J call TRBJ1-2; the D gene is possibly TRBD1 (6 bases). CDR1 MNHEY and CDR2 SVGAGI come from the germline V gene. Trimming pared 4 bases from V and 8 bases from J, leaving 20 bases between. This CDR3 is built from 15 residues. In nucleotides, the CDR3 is TGTGCCAGCAGTTTTTACAGGGCGCAAGTGGAGGGCTACACCTTC. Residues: CASSFYRAQVEGYTF.

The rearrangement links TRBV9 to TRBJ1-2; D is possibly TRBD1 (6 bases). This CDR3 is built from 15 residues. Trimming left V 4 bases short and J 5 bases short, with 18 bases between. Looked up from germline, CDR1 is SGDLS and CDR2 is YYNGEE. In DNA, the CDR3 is TGTGCCAGCAGCCCCAGGACAGAAGAAAGGTATGGCTACACCTTC. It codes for CASSPRTEERYGYTF.

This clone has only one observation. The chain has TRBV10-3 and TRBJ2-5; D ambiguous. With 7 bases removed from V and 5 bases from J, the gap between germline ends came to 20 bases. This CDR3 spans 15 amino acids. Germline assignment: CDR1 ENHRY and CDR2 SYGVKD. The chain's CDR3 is CAIKRPRLVVETQYF. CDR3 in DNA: TGTGCCATCAAACGGCCTAGGCTTGTTGTGGAGACCCAGTACTTC.

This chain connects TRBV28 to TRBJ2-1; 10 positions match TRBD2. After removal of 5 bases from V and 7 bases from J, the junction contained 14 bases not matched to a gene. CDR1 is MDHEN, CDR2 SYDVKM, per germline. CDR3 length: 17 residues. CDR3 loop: CASSLDSGRHGENEQFF. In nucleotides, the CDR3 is TGTGCCAGCAGTCTCGATAGCGGGAGGCATGGAGAGAATGAGCAGTTCTTC. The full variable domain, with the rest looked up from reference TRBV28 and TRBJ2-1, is DVKVTQSSRYLVKRTGEKVFLECVQDMDHENMFWYRQDPGLGLRLIYFSYDVKMKEKGDIPEGYSVSREKKERFSLILESASTNQTSMYLCASSLDSGRHGENEQFFGPGTRLTVL.

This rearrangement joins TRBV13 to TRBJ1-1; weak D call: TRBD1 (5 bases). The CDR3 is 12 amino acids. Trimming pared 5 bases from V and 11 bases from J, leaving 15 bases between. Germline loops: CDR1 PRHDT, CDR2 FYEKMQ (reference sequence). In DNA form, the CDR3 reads TGTGCCAGCAGCCCAGGCAGGGTTGACGCTTTCTTT. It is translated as CASSPGRVDAFF.

The CDR3 sequence: CASIAARRVETQYF. CDR3 nucleotide sequence: TGTGCCAGCATCGCGGCCCGGCGGGTGGAGACCCAGTACTTC. The chain couples TRBV28 to TRBJ2-5; D may be TRBD2 (5 bases). The germline gives CDR1 MDHEN, CDR2 SYDVKM. CDR3 length: 14 residues. V was pared by 7 bases and J by 5 bases, with 17 bases between.

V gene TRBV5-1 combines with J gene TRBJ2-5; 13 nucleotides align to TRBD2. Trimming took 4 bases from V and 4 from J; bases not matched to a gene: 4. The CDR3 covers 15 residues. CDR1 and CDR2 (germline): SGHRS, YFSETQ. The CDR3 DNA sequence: TGCGCCAGCAGCCGATGGACTAGCGGGGGAGAGACCCAGTACTTC. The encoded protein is CASSRWTSGGETQYF.

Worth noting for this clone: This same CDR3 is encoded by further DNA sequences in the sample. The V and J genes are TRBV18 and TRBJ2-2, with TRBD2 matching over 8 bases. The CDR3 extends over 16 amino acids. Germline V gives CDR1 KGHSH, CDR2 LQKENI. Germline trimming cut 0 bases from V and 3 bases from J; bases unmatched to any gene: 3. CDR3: CASSPPGTRDTGELFF. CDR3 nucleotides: TGTGCCAGCTCACCACCTGGGACTAGAGACACCGGGGAGCTGTTTTTT.

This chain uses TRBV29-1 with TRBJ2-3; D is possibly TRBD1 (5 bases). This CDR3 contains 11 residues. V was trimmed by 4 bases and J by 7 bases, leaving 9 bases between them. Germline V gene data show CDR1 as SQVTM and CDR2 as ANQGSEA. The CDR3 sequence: CSVAGINTQYF. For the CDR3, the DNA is TGCAGCGTTGCAGGGATTAATACGCAGTATTTT.

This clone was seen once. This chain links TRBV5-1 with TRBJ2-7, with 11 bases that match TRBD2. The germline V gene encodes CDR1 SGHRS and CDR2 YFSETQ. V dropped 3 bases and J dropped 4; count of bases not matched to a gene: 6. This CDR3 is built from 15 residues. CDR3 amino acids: CASSSLAGGSYEQYF. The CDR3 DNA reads TGCGCCAGCAGCTCTTTAGCGGGAGGGTCTTACGAGCAGTACTTC.

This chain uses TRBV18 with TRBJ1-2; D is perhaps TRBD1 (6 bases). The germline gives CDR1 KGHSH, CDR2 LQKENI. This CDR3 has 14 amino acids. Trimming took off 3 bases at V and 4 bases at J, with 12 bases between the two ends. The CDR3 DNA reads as TGTGCCAGCTCACCCCCAGGGGATATCTATGGCTACACCTTC. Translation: CASSPPGDIYGYTF.

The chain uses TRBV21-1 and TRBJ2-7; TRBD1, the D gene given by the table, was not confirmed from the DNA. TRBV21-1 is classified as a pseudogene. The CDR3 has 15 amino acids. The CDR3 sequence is CASFCPQGASYEQYF. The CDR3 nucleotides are TGTGCCAGCTTTTGCCCTCAGGGGGCAAGCTACGAGCAGTACTTC.

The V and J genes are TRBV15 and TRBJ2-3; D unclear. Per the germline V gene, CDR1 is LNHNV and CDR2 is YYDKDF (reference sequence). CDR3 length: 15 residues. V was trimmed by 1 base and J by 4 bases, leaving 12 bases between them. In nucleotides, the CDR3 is TGTGCCACCAGCAGAGGGCAAGTTGGGCCAGATACGCAGTATTTT. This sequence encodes CATSRGQVGPDTQYF.

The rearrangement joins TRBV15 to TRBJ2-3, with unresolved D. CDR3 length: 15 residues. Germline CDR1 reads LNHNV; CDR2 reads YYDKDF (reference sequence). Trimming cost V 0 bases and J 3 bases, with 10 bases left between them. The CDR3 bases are TGTGCCACCAGCAGAGATAGTCCCTGGACAGATACGCAGTATTTT. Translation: CATSRDSPWTDTQYF. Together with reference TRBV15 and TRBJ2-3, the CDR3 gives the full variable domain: DAMVIQNPRYQVTQFGKPVTLSCSQTLNHNVMYWYQQKSSQAPKLLFHYYDKDFNNEADTPDNFQSRRPNTSFCFLDIRSPGLGDTAMYLCATSRDSPWTDTQYFGPGTRLTVL.

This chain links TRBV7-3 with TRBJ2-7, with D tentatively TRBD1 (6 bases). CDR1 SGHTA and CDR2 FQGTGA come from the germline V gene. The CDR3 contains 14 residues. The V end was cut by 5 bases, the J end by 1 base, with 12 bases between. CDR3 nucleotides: TGTGCCAGCAGCCCTCCAGGGGATTCCTACGAGCAGTACTTC. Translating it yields CASSPPGDSYEQYF. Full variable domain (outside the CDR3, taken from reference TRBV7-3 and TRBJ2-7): GAGVSQTPSNKVTEKGKYVELRCDPISGHTALYWYRQSLGQGPEFLIYFQGTGAADDSGLPNDRFFAVRPEGSVSTLKIQRTERGDSAVYLCASSPPGDSYEQYFGPGTRLTVT.

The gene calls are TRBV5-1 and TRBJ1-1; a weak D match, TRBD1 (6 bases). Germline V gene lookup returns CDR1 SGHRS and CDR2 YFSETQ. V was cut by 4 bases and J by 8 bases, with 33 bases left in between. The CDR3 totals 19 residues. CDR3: CASSPVVQGQSFRAPEAFF. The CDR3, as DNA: TGCGCCAGCAGCCCAGTGGTACAGGGACAAAGTTTTAGAGCCCCGGAAGCTTTCTTT.

The CDR3 here is CASSYHQGSEKLFF. DNA for the CDR3: TGTGCCAGCAGTTACCATCAGGGAAGTGAAAAACTGTTTTTT. J is TRBJ1-4 and V is TRBV6-5; D might be TRBD1 (5 bases). Trimming pared 2 bases from V and 7 bases from J, leaving 11 bases between. CDR3 size: 14 residues. The germline gives CDR1 MNHEY, CDR2 SVGAGI.